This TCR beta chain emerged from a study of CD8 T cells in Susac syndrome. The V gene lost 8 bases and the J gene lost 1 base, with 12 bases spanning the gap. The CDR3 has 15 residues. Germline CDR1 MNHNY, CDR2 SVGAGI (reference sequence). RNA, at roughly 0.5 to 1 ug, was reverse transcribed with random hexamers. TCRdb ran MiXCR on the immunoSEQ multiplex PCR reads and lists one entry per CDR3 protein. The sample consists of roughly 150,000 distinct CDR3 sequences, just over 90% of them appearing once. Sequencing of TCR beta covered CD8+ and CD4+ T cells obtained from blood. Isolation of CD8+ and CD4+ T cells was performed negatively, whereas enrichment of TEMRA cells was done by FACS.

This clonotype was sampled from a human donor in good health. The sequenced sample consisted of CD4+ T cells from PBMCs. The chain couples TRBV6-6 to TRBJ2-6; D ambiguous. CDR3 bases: TGTGCCAGCCTACCCCCCCAGTCTGGGGCCAACGTCCTGACTTTC. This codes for CASLPPQSGANVLTF.